This passage covers 5 T cell receptor beta chains from one sample sequenced in a study of T-cell reconstitution after alpha-beta-depleted transplantation in children. Researchers prepared the TCRbeta library using unique molecular identifiers, the study reports. TCRdb redid the calling of the PCR reads with MiXCR, one entry per CDR3 protein. The sample carries roughly 280,000 distinct CDR3 sequences, roughly 11% recorded once. The source material was peripheral blood, sampled 180 days after TCRalphabeta/CD19-depleted stem cell transplant. All receptors come from a male patient aged 2 to 9 who had a stem cell transplant for chronic granulomatous disease, so the T cells may come from the graft donor.

Many counts were recorded for this clonotype. This chain uses TRBV10-3 with TRBJ2-1; perhaps TRBD1 as D (5 bases). The germline V gene has CDR1 ENHRY and CDR2 SYGVKD. V was pared by 3 bases and J by 4 bases, with 10 bases between. The CDR3 is 14 residues long. The CDR3 DNA sequence: TGTGCCATCAGTGAATCCGACAGTTACAATGAGCAGTTCTTC. Protein product: CAISESDSYNEQFF.

In this sample, this clonotype turned up many times. V is TRBV27 and J is TRBJ2-7; a possible D gene is TRBD2 (5 bases). From germline, CDR1 is MNHEY and CDR2 SMNVEV (reference sequence). CDR3 length: 17 residues. V lost 4 bases to trimming and J lost 3 bases, with 22 bases between them. The CDR3 sequence: CASSSPLTWRIGYEQYF. Written as DNA, the CDR3 is TGTGCCAGCAGTTCGCCTCTAACCTGGAGGATCGGCTACGAGCAGTACTTC.

This clonotype was seen repeatedly, ten times or more. The J gene is TRBJ2-3, the V gene TRBV5-1; 11 nucleotides agree with TRBD2. The trim removed 4 bases at V and 3 bases at J, leaving 13 bases unmatched. This CDR3 has 18 amino acids. The germline V gene has CDR1 SGHRS and CDR2 YFSETQ. CDR3 loop: CASSPGTSGITATDTQYF. CDR3 coding DNA: TGCGCCAGCAGCCCCGGGACTAGCGGTATCACGGCGACAGATACGCAGTATTTT.

Ten or more counts support this clonotype. The rearrangement uses TRBV5-1 and TRBJ1-4, with D hard to call. V lost 4 bases and J lost 8, with 12 bases in between. CDR1 and CDR2 from the germline V gene are SGHRS and YFSETQ. CDR3 length: 13 residues. The CDR3 sequence: CASSVTPQEKLFF. The CDR3 nucleotides read TGCGCCAGCAGCGTAACACCGCAGGAAAAACTGTTTTTT.

This clonotype was seen many times. The rearrangement joins TRBV7-2 to TRBJ1-5; D is ambiguous. In germline, CDR1 is SGHTA, CDR2 FQGNSA. CDR3 length: 13 residues. V dropped 5 bases and J dropped 5 bases, with 10 bases sitting between them. For the CDR3, the DNA is TGTGCCAGCAGCCCCCAGCGGGATCAGCCCCAGCATTTT. This translates into CASSPQRDQPQHF.